A single sample is the source of the 2 T cell receptor beta chains below, sequenced in a study of cytomegalovirus exposure and HLA in healthy donors. Researchers ran the PCR with 60 Vbeta and 13 Jbeta primers. Here immunoSEQ multiplex PCR was the method, and the copy in TCRdb shows in-frame clones only, minus some. The sample lists about 130,000 clones; 70% to 85% were seen once. Sequenced sample: PBMCs. The receptors stem from a boy aged 5-17 years in good health and CMV-seronegative.

V usage is TRBV6-1 and J usage is TRBJ2-7; TRBD2 matches 10 bases. Germline CDR1 MNHNS, CDR2 SASEGT. CDR3 length equals 14 residues. The junction had 4 bases not matched to a gene; V was cut back by 5 bases and J by 3 bases. The CDR3 DNA reads TGTGCCAGCAGTTTGGTAGCGGGAGGCTACGAGCAGTACTTC. It codes for CASSLVAGGYEQYF.

The chain uses TRBV27 and TRBJ1-2; tentatively, D is TRBD1 (5 bases). The CDR3 length is 14 residues. In germline, CDR1 is MNHEY, CDR2 SMNVEV (reference sequence). The V and J ends lost 2 bases and 8 bases respectively, with 15 bases between them. The CDR3 DNA reads as TGTGCCAGCAGTTTAGGGGCAGGCGGACGAGGCTACACCTTC. It codes for CASSLGAGGRGYTF.